This T cell receptor (beta chain) was sequenced during a study of PD-1 blockade in mismatch repair-deficient tumors. Trimming left V 1 base short and J 1 base short, with 13 bases between. This CDR3 is 16 amino acids long. CDR1 and CDR2 from the germline V gene are LGHNA and YNFKEQ. The assay was immunoSEQ multiplex PCR, and TCRdb's table has in-frame clones only and misses some. The data contain 100,000 to 150,000 clones, approximately 91% of them singletons. This receptor was identified in an adult with mismatch repair-deficient cancer. This chain uses TRBV4-2 with TRBJ1-1; TRBD1 might be the D (6 bases). The source material was peripheral blood, sampled 70 to 72 weeks after starting pembrolizumab. The CDR3 loop reads CASSQGGGPSNTEAFF. The CDR3 bases are TGTGCCAGCAGCCAAGGGGGGGGCCCCTCGAACACTGAAGCTTTCTTT.